This TCR beta chain appears in the sequencing data of a study of cytotoxic CD8 clonotypes in ibrutinib-treated CLL. The protocol was immunoSEQ multiplex PCR, while the TCRdb copy is restricted to in-frame clones and leaves out a portion. The sample holds roughly 50,000 clones, 57% seen once. The V gene's germline CDR1 is SGHDN and CDR2 FVKESK. The V and J ends lost 4 bases and 9 bases, in that order; junction bases with no gene match: 7. This CDR3 contains 15 residues. This clonotype was obtained from a human donor with chronic lymphocytic leukemia. This chain joins TRBV14 and TRBJ2-1; the match to TRBD2 covers 12 bases. The input for sequencing was PBMCs, taken after 24 months of ibrutinib treatment. The CDR3 is CASSLGTSGLGEQFF. The CDR3 DNA reads TGTGCCAGCAGCCTCGGGACTAGCGGGTTGGGTGAGCAGTTCTTC.